This TCR beta chain was profiled in a study of vaccination and CD4 T cells after COVID-19. Study-level information: Convalescent patients were SARS-CoV-2 positive by nasal swab PCR; fewer than 10 mild, one severe. Convalescent individuals numbered four females and six males, two being Hispanic.

This clonotype occurred a few times. Its target is not known. Scientists ran DNA taken from cultured CD4+ T cells through the Oncomine TCR Beta short-read assay for sequencing. TCRdb independently ran MiXCR on the PCR reads; one entry per CDR3 protein. The sample lists fewer than 20,000 distinct CDR3 sequences; roughly three fifths were seen once. Treatment in this sample: approximately nine-day PBMC culture with coronavirus spike peptide pools or control peptides (ViraFEST assay). This TCR was recovered from a human donor who had recovered from COVID-19. Sequenced input: CD4+ T cells from blood, cultured in vitro.

The DNA for the CDR3 is TGCGCCAGCAGTCGCGGCAGGGATGGAAACACCATATATTTT. It specifies CASSRGRDGNTIYF. The J gene is TRBJ1-3, the V gene TRBV10-2, with a possible D match to TRBD1 (5 bases). In germline, CDR1 is WSHSY, CDR2 SAAADI. The CDR3 is 14 amino acids. The V gene lost 5 bases and the J gene lost 3 bases, with 11 bases spanning the gap.